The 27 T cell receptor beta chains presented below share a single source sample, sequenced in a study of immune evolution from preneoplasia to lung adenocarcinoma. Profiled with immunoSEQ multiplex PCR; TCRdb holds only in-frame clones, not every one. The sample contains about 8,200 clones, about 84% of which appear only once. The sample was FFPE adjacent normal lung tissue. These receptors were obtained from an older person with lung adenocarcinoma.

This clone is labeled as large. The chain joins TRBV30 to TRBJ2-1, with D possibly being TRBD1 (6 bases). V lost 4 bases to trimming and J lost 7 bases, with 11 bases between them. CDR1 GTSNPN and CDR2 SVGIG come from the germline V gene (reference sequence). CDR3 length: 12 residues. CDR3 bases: TGTGCCTGGAATTCCAGGGGTAATGAGCAGTTCTTC. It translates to CAWNSRGNEQFF.

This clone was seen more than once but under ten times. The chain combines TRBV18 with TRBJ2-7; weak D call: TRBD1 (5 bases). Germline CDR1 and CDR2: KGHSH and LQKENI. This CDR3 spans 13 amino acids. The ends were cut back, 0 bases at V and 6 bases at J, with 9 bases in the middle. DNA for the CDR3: TGTGCCAGCTCACCACCCCCTAGGGGCGAGCAGTACTTC. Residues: CASSPPPRGEQYF. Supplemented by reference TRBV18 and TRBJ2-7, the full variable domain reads NAGVMQNPRHLVRRRGQEARLRCSPMKGHSHVYWYRQLPEEGLKFMVYLQKENIIDESGMPKERFSAEFPKEGPSILRIQQVVRGDSAAYFCASSPPPRGEQYFGPGTRLTVT.

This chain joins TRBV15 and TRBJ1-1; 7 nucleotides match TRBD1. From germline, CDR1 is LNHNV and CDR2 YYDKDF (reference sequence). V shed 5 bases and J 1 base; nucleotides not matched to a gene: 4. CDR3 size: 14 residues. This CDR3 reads CATSYRQGNTEAFF. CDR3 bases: TGTGCCACCAGCTACCGACAGGGGAACACTGAAGCTTTCTTT.

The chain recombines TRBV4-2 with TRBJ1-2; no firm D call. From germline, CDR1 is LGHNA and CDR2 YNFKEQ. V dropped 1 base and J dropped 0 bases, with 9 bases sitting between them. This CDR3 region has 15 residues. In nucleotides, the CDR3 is TGTGCCAGCAGCCAAGTCGAACAGCCTAACTATGGCTACACCTTC. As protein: CASSQVEQPNYGYTF.

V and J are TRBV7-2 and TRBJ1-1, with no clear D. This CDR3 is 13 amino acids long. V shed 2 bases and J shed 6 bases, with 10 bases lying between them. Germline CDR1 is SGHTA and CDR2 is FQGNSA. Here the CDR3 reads CASSLNSHSEAFF. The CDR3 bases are TGTGCCAGCAGCTTAAACAGTCACTCTGAAGCTTTCTTT.

CDR3 residues: CASRSSGGQETQYF. CDR3 coding DNA: TGTGCCAGCAGAAGTAGCGGGGGACAAGAGACCCAGTACTTC. V usage is TRBV7-9 and J usage is TRBJ2-5; 9 bases agree with TRBD2. With 6 bases clipped from V and 2 bases from J, the junction kept 4 bases outside the gene matches. CDR3 length: 14 amino acids. Germline V CDR1 and CDR2: SEHNR, FQNEAQ (reference sequence).

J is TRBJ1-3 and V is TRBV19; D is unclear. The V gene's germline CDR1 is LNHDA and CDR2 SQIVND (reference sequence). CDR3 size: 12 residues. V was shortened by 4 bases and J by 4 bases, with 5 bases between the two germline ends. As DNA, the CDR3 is TGTGCCAGTAGTAACCGGGGAAACACCATATATTTT. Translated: CASSNRGNTIYF.

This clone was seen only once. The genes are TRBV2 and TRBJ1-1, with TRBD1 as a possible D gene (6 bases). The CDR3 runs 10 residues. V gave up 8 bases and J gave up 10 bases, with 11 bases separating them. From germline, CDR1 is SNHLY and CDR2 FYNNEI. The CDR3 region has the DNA TGTGCCAGCCGGGGGGGCGGAGCTTTCTTT. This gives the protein CASRGGGAFF.

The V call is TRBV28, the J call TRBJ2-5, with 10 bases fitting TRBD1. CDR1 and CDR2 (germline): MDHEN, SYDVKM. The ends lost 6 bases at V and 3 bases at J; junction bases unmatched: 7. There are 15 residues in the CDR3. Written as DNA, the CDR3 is TGTGCCAGCAGCCCTATCGGACAGGGGGAAGAGACCCAGTACTTC. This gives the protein CASSPIGQGEETQYF.

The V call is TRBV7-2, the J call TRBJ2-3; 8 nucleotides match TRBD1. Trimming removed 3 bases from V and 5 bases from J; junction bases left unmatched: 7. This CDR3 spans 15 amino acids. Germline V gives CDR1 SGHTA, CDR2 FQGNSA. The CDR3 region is CASSFGARGLDTQYF. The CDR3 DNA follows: TGTGCCAGCAGCTTTGGGGCCAGGGGGCTAGATACGCAGTATTTT.

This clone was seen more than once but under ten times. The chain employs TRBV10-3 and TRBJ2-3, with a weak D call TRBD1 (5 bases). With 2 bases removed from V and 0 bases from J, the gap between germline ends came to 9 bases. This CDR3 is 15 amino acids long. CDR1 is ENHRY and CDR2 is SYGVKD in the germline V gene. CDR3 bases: TGTGCCATCAGTGAGCCCCAGGGTAGCACAGATACGCAGTATTTT. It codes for CAISEPQGSTDTQYF.

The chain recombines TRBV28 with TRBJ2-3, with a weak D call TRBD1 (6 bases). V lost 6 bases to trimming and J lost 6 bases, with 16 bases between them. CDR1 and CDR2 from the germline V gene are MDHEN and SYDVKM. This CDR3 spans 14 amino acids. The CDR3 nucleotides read TGTGCCAGCAGCCCGACAGGAGCAGTCGATACGCAGTATTTT. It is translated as CASSPTGAVDTQYF.

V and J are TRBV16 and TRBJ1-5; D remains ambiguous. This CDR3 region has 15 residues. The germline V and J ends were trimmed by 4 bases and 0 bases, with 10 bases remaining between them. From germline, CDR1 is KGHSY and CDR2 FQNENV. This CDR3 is CASSPLGYSNQPQHF. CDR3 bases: TGTGCCAGCAGCCCCCTGGGGTATAGCAATCAGCCCCAGCATTTT.

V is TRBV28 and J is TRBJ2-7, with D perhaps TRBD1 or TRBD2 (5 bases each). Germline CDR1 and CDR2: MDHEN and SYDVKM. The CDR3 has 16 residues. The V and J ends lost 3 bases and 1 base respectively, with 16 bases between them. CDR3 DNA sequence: TGTGCCAGCAGTTTGTCGTCGGGGCTAGGTTCCTACGAGCAGTACTTC. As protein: CASSLSSGLGSYEQYF.

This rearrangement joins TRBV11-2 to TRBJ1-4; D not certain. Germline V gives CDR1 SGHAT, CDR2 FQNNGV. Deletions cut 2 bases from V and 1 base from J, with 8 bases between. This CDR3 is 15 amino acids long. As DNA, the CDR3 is TGTGCCAGCAGCTTACTAGGGATAACTAATGAAAAACTGTTTTTT. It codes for CASSLLGITNEKLFF.

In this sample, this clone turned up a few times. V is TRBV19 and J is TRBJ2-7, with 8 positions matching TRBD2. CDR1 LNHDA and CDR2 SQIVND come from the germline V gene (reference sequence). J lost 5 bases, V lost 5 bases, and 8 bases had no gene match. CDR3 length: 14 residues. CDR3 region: CASSLPGTRDEQYF. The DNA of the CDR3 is TGTGCCAGTAGTTTACCCGGGACTAGGGACGAGCAGTACTTC.

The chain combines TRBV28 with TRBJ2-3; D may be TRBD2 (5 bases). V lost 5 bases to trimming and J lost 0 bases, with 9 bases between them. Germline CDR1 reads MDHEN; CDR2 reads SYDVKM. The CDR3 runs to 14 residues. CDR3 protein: CASSPSWSTDTQYF. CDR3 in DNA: TGTGCCAGCAGTCCTAGCTGGAGCACAGATACGCAGTATTTT.

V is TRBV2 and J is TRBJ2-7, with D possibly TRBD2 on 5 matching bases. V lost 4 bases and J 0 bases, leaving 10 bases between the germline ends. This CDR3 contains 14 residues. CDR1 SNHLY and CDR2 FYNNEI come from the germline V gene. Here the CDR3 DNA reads TGTGCCAGCAGTGGTCCTAGCCTCTCCTACGAGCAGTACTTC. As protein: CASSGPSLSYEQYF.

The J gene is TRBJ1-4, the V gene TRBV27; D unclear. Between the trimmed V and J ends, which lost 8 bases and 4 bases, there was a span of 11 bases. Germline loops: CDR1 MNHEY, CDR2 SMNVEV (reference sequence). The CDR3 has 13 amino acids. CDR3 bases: TGTGCCAGCGGGCCCAGATTTAATGAAAAACTGTTTTTT. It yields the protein CASGPRFNEKLFF.

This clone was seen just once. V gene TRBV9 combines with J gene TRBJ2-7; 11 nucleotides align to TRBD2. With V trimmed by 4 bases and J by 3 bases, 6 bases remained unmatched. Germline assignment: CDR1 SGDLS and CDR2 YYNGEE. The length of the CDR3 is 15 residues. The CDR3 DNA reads TGTGCCAGCAGCTCCACCGGGACTAGCGGCTACGAGCAGTACTTC. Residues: CASSSTGTSGYEQYF.

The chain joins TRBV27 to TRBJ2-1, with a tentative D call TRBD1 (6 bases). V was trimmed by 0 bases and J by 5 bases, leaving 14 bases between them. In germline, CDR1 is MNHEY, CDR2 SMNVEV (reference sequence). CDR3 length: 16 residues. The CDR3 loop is CASSLSGNRGNNEQFF. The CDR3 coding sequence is TGTGCCAGCAGTTTATCGGGGAATAGGGGGAACAATGAGCAGTTCTTC.

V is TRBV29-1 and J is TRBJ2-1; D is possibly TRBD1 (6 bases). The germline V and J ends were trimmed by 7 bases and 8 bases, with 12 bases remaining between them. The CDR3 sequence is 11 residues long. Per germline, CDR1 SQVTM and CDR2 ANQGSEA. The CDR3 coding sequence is TGCAGCGCCCGGACAGCAGATGAGCAGTTCTTC. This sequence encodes CSARTADEQFF.

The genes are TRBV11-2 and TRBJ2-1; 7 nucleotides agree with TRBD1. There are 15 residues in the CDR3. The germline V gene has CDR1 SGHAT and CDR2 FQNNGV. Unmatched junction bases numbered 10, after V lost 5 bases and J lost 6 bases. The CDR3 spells CASSRFEGAINEQFF. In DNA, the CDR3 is TGTGCCAGCAGCCGATTTGAGGGGGCGATCAATGAGCAGTTCTTC. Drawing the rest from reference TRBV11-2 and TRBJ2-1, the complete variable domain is EAGVAQSPRYKIIEKRQSVAFWCNPISGHATLYWYQQILGQGPKLLIQFQNNGVVDDSQLPKDRFSAERLKGVDSTLKIQPAKLEDSAVYLCASSRFEGAINEQFFGPGTRLTVL.

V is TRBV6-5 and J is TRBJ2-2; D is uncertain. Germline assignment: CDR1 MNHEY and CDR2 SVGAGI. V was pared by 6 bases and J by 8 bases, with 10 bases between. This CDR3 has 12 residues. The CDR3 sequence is CASRSLSGELFF. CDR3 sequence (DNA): TGTGCCAGCAGGTCCCTCTCTGGGGAGCTGTTTTTT.

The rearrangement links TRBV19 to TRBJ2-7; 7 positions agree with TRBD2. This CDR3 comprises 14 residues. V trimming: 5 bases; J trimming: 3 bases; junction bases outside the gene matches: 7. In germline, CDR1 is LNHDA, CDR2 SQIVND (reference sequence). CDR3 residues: CASSPSGINYEQYF. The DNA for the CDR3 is TGTGCCAGTAGTCCCAGCGGGATTAACTACGAGCAGTACTTC.

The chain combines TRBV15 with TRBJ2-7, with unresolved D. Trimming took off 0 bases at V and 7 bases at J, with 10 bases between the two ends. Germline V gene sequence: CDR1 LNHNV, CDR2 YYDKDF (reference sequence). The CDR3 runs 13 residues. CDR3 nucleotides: TGTGCCACCAGCAGAGATCGGGCAGCAGAGCAGTACTTC. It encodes CATSRDRAAEQYF.

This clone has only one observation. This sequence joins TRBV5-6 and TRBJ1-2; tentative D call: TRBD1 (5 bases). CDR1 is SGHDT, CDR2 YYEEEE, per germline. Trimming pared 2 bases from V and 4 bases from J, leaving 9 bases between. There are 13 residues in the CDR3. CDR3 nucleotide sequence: TGTGCCAGCAGCTTAACAGGCTTCTATGGCTACACCTTC. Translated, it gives CASSLTGFYGYTF.